The present TCR beta chain was sequenced within a study of somatic mutations in cytotoxic T cells in rheumatoid arthritis (dated by TCRdb to about 2017). A note on the overall study: A FACSAria II or Sony SH800 was used to flow-sort some V beta antibody-stained T-cell populations at nearly 100% purity, and TCRB sequencing was also done on sorted V beta1+ cells. The study asked whether expanded CD8+ T-cell clones in newly diagnosed, untreated rheumatoid arthritis carry somatic mutations, and used TCRB deep sequencing to characterize clonality. Median age was essentially the same in the patient group and the control group. TCRB deep sequencing covered over 55 patients with rheumatoid arthritis along with 20 to 25 healthy controls. What the authors observed across the whole study: CD8+ T-cell clonality did not differ significantly between rheumatoid arthritis patients and age-matched healthy controls. Several identical CD8+ TCRB sequences were found in both blood and synovial fluid, and in about an eighth of the roughly 65 patients the largest CD8+ clone exceeded 20% of CD8+ cells. No adjustment for multiple comparisons was made for the slight TRBV07 underrepresentation in patients. Viral specificity could not be ruled out by absence from virus-specific databases, and the antigen targets of the expanded CD8+ clones remained unknown. An increase of CD8+ clonality with age was seen in patients (Spearman r ~ 0.47) but not in healthy controls.

The CDR3 starts with the cysteine, ends with the phenylalanine, and has 18 residues. Here the CDR3 DNA is all that survives: 54 bases in frame from base 1. Remarks on this clone: The antigen it binds to is not known. It has no much larger one-base neighbor in the sample; base qualities were not kept.

Genomic DNA underwent TCRB CDR3 sequencing using the immunoSEQ assay. Processing in the source paper ran as follows. The analyses included only productive TCRB rearrangements. Clonality was calculated as a Shannon entropy-based productive clonality index, and a clone was defined by a unique TCRB CDR3 sequence. The template counts of each clone relative to the total templates per sample were used to calculate repertoire overlap between two samples. A correlation with a Spearman r of roughly 0.6 was found between V-gene usage by flow cytometry and V-gene usage by TCRB sequencing. TCRdb mirrors the immuneACCESS table, restricted to in-frame sequences. Some clones are absent from its copies; in checked studies, under half trace to an unresolved V gene, and the reason for the others is unknown. V and J calls and clone size are as listed in that table; D and trimming were resolved from the DNA. In this sample the table shows some 35,000 clones, roughly 80% of which occur a single time. Jointly, the top ten make up roughly 3.2% of the sample.

Healthy controls were roughly 20 blood donors whose buffy coats were used, with a median age of around 60 years (range about 20-80) and 55% to 70% female. Positive magnetic bead selection on an AutoMACS was used to isolate CD4+ and CD8+ cells, with flow cytometry used to check purity. Ficoll-Paque PLUS density gradient separation was used to isolate peripheral blood mononuclear cells. DNA from CD4-enriched, CD8-enriched or PBMC samples was extracted using Nucleospin Tissue or Tissue XS kits and then quantified on a Qubit 2.0 fluorometer. This TCR derives from a man aged 40-50 years in good health. This receptor chain uses TRBV12-2 and TRBJ1-1; the table gives TRBD1 as D, unverified against the DNA. TRBV12-2 is a listed pseudogene. Source material: CD8+ T cells sorted from blood. CDR3 reads: CASRPLTRQGRMNTEAFF. The DNA sequence is TGTGCAAGTCGCCCTTTGACTCGCCAGGGCCGCATGAACACTGAAGCTTTCTTT.